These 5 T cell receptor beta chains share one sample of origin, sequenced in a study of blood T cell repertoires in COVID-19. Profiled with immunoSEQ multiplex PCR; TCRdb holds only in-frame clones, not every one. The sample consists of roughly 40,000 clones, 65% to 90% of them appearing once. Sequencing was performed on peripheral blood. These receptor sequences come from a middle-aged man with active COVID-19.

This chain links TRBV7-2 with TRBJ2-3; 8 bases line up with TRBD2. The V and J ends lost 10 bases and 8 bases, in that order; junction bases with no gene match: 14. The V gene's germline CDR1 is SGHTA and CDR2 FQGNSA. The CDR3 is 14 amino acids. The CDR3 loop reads CATDTAGGRSTQYF. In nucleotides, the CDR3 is TGTGCCACCGATACGGCGGGAGGTCGGAGTACGCAGTATTTT.

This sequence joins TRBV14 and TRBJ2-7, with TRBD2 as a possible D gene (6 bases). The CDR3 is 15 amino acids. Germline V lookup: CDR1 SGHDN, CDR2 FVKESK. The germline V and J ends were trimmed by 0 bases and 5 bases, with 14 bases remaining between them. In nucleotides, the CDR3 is TGTGCCAGCAGCCAAGAGGAGGGGCGCCTCGACGAGCAGTACTTC. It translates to CASSQEEGRLDEQYF.

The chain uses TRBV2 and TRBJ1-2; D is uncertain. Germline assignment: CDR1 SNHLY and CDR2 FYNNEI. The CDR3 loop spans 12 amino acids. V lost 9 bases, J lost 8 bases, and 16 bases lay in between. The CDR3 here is CASPMPGGGYTF. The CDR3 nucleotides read TGTGCCAGTCCGATGCCCGGCGGGGGCTACACCTTC.

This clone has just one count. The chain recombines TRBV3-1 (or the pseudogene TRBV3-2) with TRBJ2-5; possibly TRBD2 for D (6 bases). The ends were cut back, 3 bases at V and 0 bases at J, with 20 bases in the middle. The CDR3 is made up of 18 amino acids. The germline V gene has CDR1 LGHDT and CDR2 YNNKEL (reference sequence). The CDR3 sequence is CASSQVGGRGPNQETQYF. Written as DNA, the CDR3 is TGTGCCAGCAGCCAGGTCGGGGGTCGGGGCCCGAACCAAGAGACCCAGTACTTC.

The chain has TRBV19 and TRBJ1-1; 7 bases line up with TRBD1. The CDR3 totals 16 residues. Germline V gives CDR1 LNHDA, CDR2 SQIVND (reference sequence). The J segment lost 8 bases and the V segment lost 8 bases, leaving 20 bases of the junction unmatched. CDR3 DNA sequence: TGTGCCAGTGACCCCCCGCGACAGGGCGCGACCCCGGAAGCTTTCTTT. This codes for CASDPPRQGATPEAFF.